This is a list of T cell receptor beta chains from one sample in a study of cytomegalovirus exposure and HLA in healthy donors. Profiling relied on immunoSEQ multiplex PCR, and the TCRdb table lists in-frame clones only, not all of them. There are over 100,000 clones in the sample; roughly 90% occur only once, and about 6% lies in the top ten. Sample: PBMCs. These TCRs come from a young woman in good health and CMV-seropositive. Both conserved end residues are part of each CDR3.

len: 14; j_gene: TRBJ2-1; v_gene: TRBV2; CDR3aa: CASSITLETGGQFF
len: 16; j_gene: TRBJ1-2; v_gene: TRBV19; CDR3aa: CASYAGQGASNYGYTF
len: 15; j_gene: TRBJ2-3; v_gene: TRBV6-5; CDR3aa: CASSYGRGGRDTQYF
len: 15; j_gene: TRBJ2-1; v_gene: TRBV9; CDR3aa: CASSATSGSVNEQFF
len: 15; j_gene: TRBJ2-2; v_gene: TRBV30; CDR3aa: CAWISPGQGIGELFF
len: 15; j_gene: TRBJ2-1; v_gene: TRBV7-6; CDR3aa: CASSPLAGFYNEQFF
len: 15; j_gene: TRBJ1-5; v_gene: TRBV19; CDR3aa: CASSIQDGLNQPQHF
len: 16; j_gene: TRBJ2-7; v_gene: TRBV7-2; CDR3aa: CASSLLGGQGSYEQYF
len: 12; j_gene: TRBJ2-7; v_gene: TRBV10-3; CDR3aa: CAISSGSYEQYF
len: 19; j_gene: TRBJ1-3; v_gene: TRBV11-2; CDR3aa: CASRTTRYATRGSGNTIYF
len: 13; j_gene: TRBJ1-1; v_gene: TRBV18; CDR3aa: CASSTGGGTEAFF
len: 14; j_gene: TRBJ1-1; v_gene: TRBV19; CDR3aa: CASSTPRDGTEAFF
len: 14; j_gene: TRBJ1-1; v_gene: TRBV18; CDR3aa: CASSPVQGYTEAFF
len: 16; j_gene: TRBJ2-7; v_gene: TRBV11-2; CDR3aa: CASSINRDRGSYEQYF
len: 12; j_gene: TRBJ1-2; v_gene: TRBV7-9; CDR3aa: CASSLEGGGYTF
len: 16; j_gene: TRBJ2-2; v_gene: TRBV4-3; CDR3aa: CASSQVLIRVAGELFF
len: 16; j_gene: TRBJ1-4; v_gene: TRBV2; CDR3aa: CASSAGEGETNEKLFF
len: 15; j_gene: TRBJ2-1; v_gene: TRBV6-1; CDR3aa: CASSEASSSYNEQFF
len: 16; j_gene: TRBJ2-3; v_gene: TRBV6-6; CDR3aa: CASSLGRTSGTDTQYF
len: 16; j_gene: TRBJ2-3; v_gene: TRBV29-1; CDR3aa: CSVGLALKGSRDTQYF
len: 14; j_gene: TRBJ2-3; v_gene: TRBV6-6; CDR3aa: CASSYSQGTDTQYF
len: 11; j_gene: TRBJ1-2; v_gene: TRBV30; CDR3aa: CAWTGEGGYTF
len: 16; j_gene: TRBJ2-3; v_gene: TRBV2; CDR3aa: CATTRSSGGPTDTQYF
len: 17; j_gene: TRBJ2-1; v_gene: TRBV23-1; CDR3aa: CASSQRGPGQGYNEQFF
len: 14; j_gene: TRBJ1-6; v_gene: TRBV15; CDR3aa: CATSPQGGNSPLHF
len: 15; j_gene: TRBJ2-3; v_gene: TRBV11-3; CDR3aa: CASTLGGSGTDTQYF
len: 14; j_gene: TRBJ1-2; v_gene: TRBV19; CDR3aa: CASSTAGAGGGYTF
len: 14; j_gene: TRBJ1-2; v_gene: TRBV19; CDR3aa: CASIRTTTGRGYTF
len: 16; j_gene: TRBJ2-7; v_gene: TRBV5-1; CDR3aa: CASSLGLAGGTYEQYF
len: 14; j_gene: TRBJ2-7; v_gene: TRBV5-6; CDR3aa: CASSTGQGRYEQYF
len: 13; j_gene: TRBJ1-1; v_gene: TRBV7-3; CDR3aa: CASSLTGGTEAFF
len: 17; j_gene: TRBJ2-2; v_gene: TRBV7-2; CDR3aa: CASTPGVAGGRTGELFF
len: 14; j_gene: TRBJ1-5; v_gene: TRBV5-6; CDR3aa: CASSLDRANQPQHF
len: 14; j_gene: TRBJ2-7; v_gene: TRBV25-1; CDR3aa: CASSESPGFGEQYF
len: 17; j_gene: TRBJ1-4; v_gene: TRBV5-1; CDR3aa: CASSPRAGLSTNEKLFF
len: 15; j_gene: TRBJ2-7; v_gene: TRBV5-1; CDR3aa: CASIRAPGASYEQYF